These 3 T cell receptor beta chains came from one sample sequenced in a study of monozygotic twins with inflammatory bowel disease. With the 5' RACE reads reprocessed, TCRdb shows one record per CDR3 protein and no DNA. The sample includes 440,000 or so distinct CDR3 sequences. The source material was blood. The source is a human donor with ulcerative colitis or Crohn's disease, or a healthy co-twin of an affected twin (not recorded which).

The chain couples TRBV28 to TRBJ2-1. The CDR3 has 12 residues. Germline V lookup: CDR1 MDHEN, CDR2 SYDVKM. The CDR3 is CASAASYNEQFF.

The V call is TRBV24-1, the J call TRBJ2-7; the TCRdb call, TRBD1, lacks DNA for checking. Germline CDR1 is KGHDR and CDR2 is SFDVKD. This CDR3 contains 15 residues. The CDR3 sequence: CATEFPGPGYYEQYF.

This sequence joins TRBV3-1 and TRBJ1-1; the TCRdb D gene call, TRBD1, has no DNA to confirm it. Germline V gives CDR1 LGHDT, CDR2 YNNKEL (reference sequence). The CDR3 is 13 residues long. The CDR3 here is CASSQSQVTATFF.